These T cell receptor beta chains were read from a single sample in a study of beta chain features in type 1 diabetes. Assay used: immunoSEQ multiplex PCR; TCRdb lists only in-frame clones, some missing. This sample yields 600,000 or so clones, of which over 12% are seen a single time; 0.035% to 0.04% belongs to the top ten. The specimen was naive CD4+ T cells from blood. The receptor source for this set is a man aged 18 to 30 with type 1 diabetes. The CDR3 runs from the conserved cysteine through the conserved F or W. The D gene is left open where the match is weak. For some rows the clone size is stated as once, few or many, or as a class when expanded; others skip it.

>TRBJ2-6|few|NA|TRBV7-9
CASSLGPNSGANVLTF
TGTGCCAGCAGCTTGGGACCCAACTCTGGGGCCAACGTCCTGACTTTC
>TRBJ1-5|few|NA|TRBV10-3
CAISDSISSNQPQHF
TGTGCCATCAGTGATTCTATTTCTAGCAATCAGCCCCAGCATTTT
>TRBJ2-6|few|NA|TRBV18
CASSPQTGSGANVLTF
TGTGCCAGCTCACCACAGACAGGCTCTGGGGCCAACGTCCTGACTTTC
>TRBJ2-2|NA|TRBD2|TRBV7-2
CASSARTSGSGAGELFF
TGTGCCAGCAGCGCCCGGACTAGCGGGAGCGGGGCCGGGGAGCTGTTTTTT
>TRBJ1-1|few|TRBD1|TRBV30
CAWSGRADRGKNTEAFF
TGTGCCTGGAGCGGTAGAGCGGACAGGGGGAAAAACACTGAAGCTTTCTTT
>TRBJ2-3|few|NA|TRBV6-5
CASSSGWDTQYF
TGTGCCAGCAGTTCCGGCTGGGATACGCAGTATTTT
>TRBJ2-1|NA|TRBD2|TRBV7-9
CASSQVASGYNEQFF
TGTGCCAGCAGCCAGGTGGCTAGCGGGTACAATGAGCAGTTCTTC
>TRBJ2-3|NA|NA|TRBV9
CASSPRGDTQYF
TGTGCCAGCAGCCCGCGAGGGGATACGCAGTATTTT
>TRBJ1-2|NA|NA|TRBV10-3
CAISARRDRTAF
TGTGCCATCAGTGCCAGAAGGGACCGAACTGCGTTC
>TRBJ2-6|NA|NA|TRBV4-2
CASRETDLGVLTF
TGTGCCAGCAGAGAGACAGATCTGGGCGTCCTGACTTTC
>TRBJ1-1|NA|TRBD1|TRBV9
CASSVGQGNTEAFF
TGTGCCAGCAGCGTCGGACAGGGAAACACTGAAGCTTTCTTT
>TRBJ1-2|few|NA|TRBV19
CASSNSDYGYTF
TGTGCCAGTAGTAACTCGGACTATGGCTACACCTTC
>TRBJ2-3|few|NA|TRBV9
CASSVAPVSTDTQYF
TGTGCCAGCAGCGTAGCCCCTGTGAGCACAGATACGCAGTATTTT
>TRBJ1-2|once|TRBD1|TRBV28
CATSGQGPWYGYTF
TGTGCCACCTCTGGACAGGGACCTTGGTATGGCTACACCTTC
>TRBJ1-4|NA|NA|TRBV5-6
CASSIGGPTNEKLFF
TGTGCCAGCAGCATCGGGGGCCCAACTAATGAAAAACTGTTTTTT
>TRBJ2-7|NA|NA|TRBV25-1
CASSGWDEQYF
TGTGCCAGCAGTGGATGGGACGAGCAGTACTTC
>TRBJ2-1|few|NA|TRBV14
CASSQERWGRNEQFF
TGTGCCAGCAGCCAAGAAAGGTGGGGGCGGAATGAGCAGTTCTTC
>TRBJ1-4|few|TRBD1|TRBV7-2
CASSPNRGADEKLFF
TGTGCCAGCAGCCCAAACAGGGGCGCGGATGAAAAACTGTTTTTT
>TRBJ2-6|NA|TRBD1|TRBV9
CASSADRRLSANVLTF
TGTGCCAGCAGCGCGGACAGGAGGTTGAGTGCCAACGTCCTGACTTTC
>TRBJ2-3|few|NA|TRBV7-2
CASSLGGPTDTQYF
TGTGCCAGCAGCTTAGGGGGGCCCACAGATACGCAGTATTTT
>TRBJ2-5|NA|TRBD2|TRBV30
CAWTIPGLIGTQYF
TGTGCCTGGACCATCCCGGGACTAATAGGCACCCAGTACTTC
>TRBJ1-1|few|NA|TRBV29-1
CSVVPLRLNTEAFF
TGCAGCGTTGTGCCTCTAAGATTGAACACTGAAGCTTTCTTT
>TRBJ2-1|NA|TRBD2|TRBV7-9
CASSLALPGTSGRWFF
TGTGCCAGCAGCTTAGCCCTTCCCGGGACTAGCGGTCGATGGTTCTTC
>TRBJ2-7|NA|NA|TRBV6-1
CASSLYYEQYF
TGTGCCAGCAGCCTCTACTACGAGCAGTACTTC
>TRBJ2-7|NA|NA|TRBV30
CAWSKGTEYEQYF
TGTGCCTGGAGCAAGGGGACGGAGTACGAGCAGTACTTC
>TRBJ1-5|once|NA|TRBV4-1
CASSQVRGVYADSNQPQHF
TGCGCCAGCAGCCAAGTTCGGGGTGTGTATGCGGATAGCAATCAGCCCCAGCATTTT
>TRBJ2-6|few|NA|TRBV9
CASSVQGSGANVLTF
TGTGCCAGCAGCGTTCAGGGGTCCGGGGCCAACGTCCTGACTTTC
>TRBJ1-5|NA|NA|TRBV5-1
CASSLLGALGQPQHF
TGCGCCAGCAGCTTGCTGGGGGCCTTGGGTCAGCCCCAGCATTTT
>TRBJ2-7|NA|TRBD1|TRBV18
CASSPSGQGANEQYF
TGTGCCAGCTCACCGTCGGGACAGGGGGCCAACGAGCAGTACTTC